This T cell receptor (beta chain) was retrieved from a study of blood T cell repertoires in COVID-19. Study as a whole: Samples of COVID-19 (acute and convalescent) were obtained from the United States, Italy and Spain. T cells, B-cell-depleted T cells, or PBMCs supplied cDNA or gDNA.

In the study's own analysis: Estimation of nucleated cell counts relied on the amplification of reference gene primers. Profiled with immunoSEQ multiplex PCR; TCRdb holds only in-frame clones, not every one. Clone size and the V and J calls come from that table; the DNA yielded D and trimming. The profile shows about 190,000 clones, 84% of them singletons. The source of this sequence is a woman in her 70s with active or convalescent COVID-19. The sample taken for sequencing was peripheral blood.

The CDR3 protein is CASSPAGLAGVAYNEQFF. The CDR3 DNA sequence: TGTGCCAGCAGCCCGGCAGGGCTAGCGGGAGTCGCGTACAATGAGCAGTTCTTC. V is TRBV19 and J is TRBJ2-1, with 10 nucleotides matching TRBD2. The germline V gene has CDR1 LNHDA and CDR2 SQIVND (reference sequence). V shed 9 bases, J shed 4 bases, and the junction held 18 bases outside the gene matches. The CDR3 has 18 amino acids.